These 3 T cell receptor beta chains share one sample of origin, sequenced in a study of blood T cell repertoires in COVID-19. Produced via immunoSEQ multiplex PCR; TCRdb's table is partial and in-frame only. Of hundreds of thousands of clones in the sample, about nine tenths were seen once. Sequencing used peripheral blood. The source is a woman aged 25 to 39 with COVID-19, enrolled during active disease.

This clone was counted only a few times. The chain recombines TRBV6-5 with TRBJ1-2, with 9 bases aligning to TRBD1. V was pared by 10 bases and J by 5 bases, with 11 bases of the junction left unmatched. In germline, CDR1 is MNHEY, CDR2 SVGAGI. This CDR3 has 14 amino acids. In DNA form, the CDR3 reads TGTGCCACCACAACACAGGGGGCTTTGTATGGCTACACCTTC. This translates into CATTTQGALYGYTF.

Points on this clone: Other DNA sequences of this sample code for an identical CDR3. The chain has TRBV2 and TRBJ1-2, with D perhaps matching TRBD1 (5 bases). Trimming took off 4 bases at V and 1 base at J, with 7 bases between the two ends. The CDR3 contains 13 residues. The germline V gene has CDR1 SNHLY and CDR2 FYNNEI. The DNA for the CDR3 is TGTGCCAGCAGTGTAGACAGTAACTATGGCTACACCTTC. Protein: CASSVDSNYGYTF. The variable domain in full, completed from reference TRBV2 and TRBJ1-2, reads EPEVTQTPSHQVTQMGQEVILRCVPISNHLYFYWYRQILGQKVEFLVSFYNNEISEKSEIFDDQFSVERPDGSNFTLKIRSTKLEDSAMYFCASSVDSNYGYTFGSGTRLTVV.

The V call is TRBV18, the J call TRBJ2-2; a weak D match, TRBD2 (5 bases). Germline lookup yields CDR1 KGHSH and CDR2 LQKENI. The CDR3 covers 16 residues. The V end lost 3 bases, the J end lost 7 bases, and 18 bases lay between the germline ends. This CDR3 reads CASSPFPRAEVGELFF. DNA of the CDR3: TGTGCCAGCTCACCGTTTCCGCGGGCGGAGGTCGGGGAGCTGTTTTTT.